A selection of T cell receptor beta chains follows, all from one sample in a study of blood T cells in healthy people across ages. TCRdb ran MiXCR on the 5' RACE reads and lists one entry per CDR3 protein. In the table there are 800,000 or so distinct CDR3 sequences, approximately 25% of which are singletons. These records were also assigned to another study, of T cells of mothers and their children.

Sample: blood. The receptors were gathered from a boy aged 5-17 years in good health. Both conserved end residues are part of each CDR3. The D gene is left open where the match is weak. Where a row states a size, it is once, few, many or the class of an expanded clone; other rows omit it.

v_gene	abundance	j_gene	d_gene	CDR3aa	CDR3nt
TRBV7-9	NA	TRBJ2-5	NA	CASSPTDSPQETQYF	TGTGCCAGCAGCCCGACAGACAGTCCCCAAGAGACCCAGTACTTC
TRBV24-1	few	TRBJ2-7	TRBD2	CATSDLEREYEQYF	TGTGCCACCAGTGATTTGGAGCGGGAGTACGAGCAGTACTTC
TRBV28	few	TRBJ2-7	NA	CASSPFRGGTYEQYF	TGTGCCAGCAGCCCTTTCAGGGGGGGGACCTACGAGCAGTACTTC
TRBV27	NA	TRBJ2-7	NA	CASSGRGSLYEQYF	TGTGCCAGCAGCGGAAGGGGGAGTCTGTACGAGCAGTACTTC
TRBV20-1	NA	TRBJ2-1	NA	CSARSWGALGDNEQFF	TGCAGTGCTAGGTCTTGGGGGGCCCTCGGAGACAATGAGCAGTTCTTC
TRBV5-1	NA	TRBJ1-3	NA	CASSLEGGDTIYF	TGCGCCAGCAGCTTGGAGGGGGGAGACACCATATATTTT
TRBV7-9	few	TRBJ2-7	NA	CASSGINSQRLSYEQYF	TGTGCCAGCAGCGGTATCAATAGCCAGCGCCTCTCCTACGAGCAGTACTTC
TRBV29-1	NA	TRBJ2-7	NA	CSVRRTDSYEQYF	TGCAGCGTGCGACGGACGGACTCCTACGAGCAGTACTTC
TRBV7-2	once	TRBJ2-5	TRBD2	CASSSRTRAETQYF	TGTGCCAGCAGCTCCAGGACTAGGGCAGAGACCCAGTACTTC
TRBV20-1	NA	TRBJ2-1	TRBD2	CSARVSSGRQLSYNEQFF	TGCAGTGCTAGAGTATCAAGCGGGAGGCAACTCTCCTACAATGAGCAGTTCTTC
TRBV25-1	NA	TRBJ1-5	TRBD1	CASSEGRTGSHKGNQPQHF	TGTGCCAGCAGTGAGGGTAGGACAGGGTCTCACAAGGGCAATCAGCCCCAGCATTTT
TRBV12-3/TRBV12-4	NA	TRBJ1-2	NA	CASSSKTNYGYTF	TGTGCCAGCAGTTCGAAAACTAACTATGGCTACACCTTC
TRBV27	NA	TRBJ2-7	NA	CASAGAEGGEQYF	TGTGCCAGCGCCGGGGCGGAAGGGGGGGAGCAGTACTTC
TRBV27	few	TRBJ1-2	NA	CASRGSGRGNYGYTF	TGTGCCAGCAGGGGATCGGGACGGGGCAACTATGGCTACACCTTC
TRBV12-3/TRBV12-4	NA	TRBJ2-3	NA	CASSSNPDTSTDTQYF	TGTGCCAGCAGCTCTAACCCGGACACTAGCACAGATACGCAGTATTTT
TRBV6-2/TRBV6-3	NA	TRBJ2-4	TRBD2	CASSYKAGVAKNIQYF	TGTGCCAGCAGTTACAAAGCGGGGGTAGCCAAAAACATTCAGTACTTC
TRBV20-1	NA	TRBJ2-1	TRBD1	CSATRDSNNEQFF	TGCAGTGCTACAAGGGACAGCAACAATGAGCAGTTCTTC
TRBV7-2	many	TRBJ1-2	NA	CASSLGQGGYGYTF	TGTGCCAGCAGCTTAGGCCAGGGAGGCTATGGCTACACCTTC
TRBV27	few	TRBJ1-2	NA	CASSFQGQNYGYTF	TGTGCCAGCAGTTTTCAGGGGCAGAACTATGGCTACACCTTC
TRBV3-1	NA	TRBJ2-5	NA	CASSQGAGEETQYF	TGTGCCAGCAGCCAAGGGGCAGGGGAAGAGACCCAGTACTTC
TRBV6-1	NA	TRBJ2-7	NA	CASSGGVSSEQYF	TGTGCCAGCAGTGGAGGCGTCAGCAGCGAGCAGTACTTC
TRBV12-3/TRBV12-4	NA	TRBJ1-5	TRBD1	CASSQQTGGNQPQHF	TGTGCCAGCAGTCAACAGACAGGGGGCAATCAGCCCCAGCATTTT
TRBV3-1	few	TRBJ1-5	TRBD1	CASSQGGQGQPQHF	TGTGCCAGCAGCCAGGGGGGACAGGGGCAGCCCCAGCATTTT